These 18 T cell receptor beta chains were all obtained from the same sample, sequenced in a study of T cell repertoires in cytomegalovirus infection. TCRdb processed the reads anew with MiXCR; each CDR3 protein has one entry. The table lists more than 650,000 distinct CDR3 sequences, under 40% of them singletons, with under 3% in the top ten. Input material: PBMCs. Receptors originate from a human donor in good health (CMV status not recorded). Some clones in this sample may be carry-over from other donors' samples.

This clonotype was seen ten or more times. The V and J genes are TRBV9 and TRBJ1-6; D not resolved. Germline-derived CDR1 and CDR2 are SGDLS and YYNGEE. Between the trimmed V and J ends, which lost 3 bases and 5 bases, there was a span of 6 bases. The CDR3 is 13 amino acids. CDR3 sequence: CASSETNNSPLHF. The CDR3 DNA sequence: TGTGCCAGCAGCGAGACCAATAATTCACCCCTCCACTTT.

This clonotype appeared a few times. The chain has TRBV7-9 and TRBJ2-1; the match to TRBD2 covers 8 bases. The CDR3 runs 17 residues. V was clipped by 5 bases and J by 6 bases; unmatched bases: 15. Looked up from germline, CDR1 is SEHNR and CDR2 is FQNEAQ (reference sequence). For the CDR3, the DNA is TGTGCCAGCAGCCGTCTACGGGGGGGAGGCTCCGGCAATGAGCAGTTCTTC. It codes for CASSRLRGGGSGNEQFF.

This clonotype was observed once. The genes are TRBV27 and TRBJ1-1; 7 nucleotides line up with TRBD1. This CDR3 region has 12 residues. Germline-derived CDR1 and CDR2 are MNHEY and SMNVEV (reference sequence). V dropped 6 bases and J dropped 11; count of bases not matched to a gene: 9. CDR3 sequence (DNA): TGTGCCAGCAGGTCACAGGGGTACGGGGCTTTCTTT. Translated: CASRSQGYGAFF.

This clonotype has only a few counts. The rearrangement joins TRBV11-1 to TRBJ2-7; D uncertain. Germline CDR1 reads SGHAT; CDR2 reads FQDESV (reference sequence). Deletions cut 0 bases from V and 4 bases from J, with 10 bases between. The CDR3 covers 14 residues. The CDR3 reads CASSLAGYHYEQYF. In nucleotides, the CDR3 is TGTGCCAGCAGCTTAGCGGGGTACCATTACGAGCAGTACTTC.

This clonotype was counted between two and nine times. This sequence joins TRBV6-1 and TRBJ2-7, with D possibly being TRBD2 (5 bases). The CDR3 contains 17 residues. V was clipped by 6 bases and J by 2 bases, with 23 bases between them. The germline gives CDR1 MNHNS, CDR2 SASEGT. CDR3 loop: CASSRFAGEIYTYEQYF. The CDR3 DNA sequence: TGTGCCAGCAGCCGCTTTGCCGGGGAAATATATACCTACGAGCAGTACTTC.

This clonotype was seen repeatedly, ten times or more. The chain is built from TRBV7-2 and TRBJ2-3, with D possibly being TRBD2 (5 bases). CDR1 is SGHTA and CDR2 is FQGNSA in the germline V gene. The CDR3 runs to 16 residues. Trimming took off 3 bases at V and 3 bases at J, with 16 bases between the two ends. The CDR3, as DNA: TGTGCCAGCAGCTTGCAAAGCGGCCAAAGGACAGATACGCAGTATTTT. This encodes CASSLQSGQRTDTQYF.

In DNA form, the CDR3 reads TGTGCCACCAGCAGAGCGGGACCGAACACCGGGGAGCTGTTTTTT. As protein: CATSRAGPNTGELFF. This chain connects TRBV15 to TRBJ2-2; D possibly matches TRBD1 or TRBD2 (5 bases each). The CDR3 is made up of 15 amino acids. Germline-derived CDR1 and CDR2 are LNHNV and YYDKDF (reference sequence). V lost 1 base and J lost 0, with 6 bases in between. Full variable domain (missing parts from reference TRBV15 and TRBJ2-2): DAMVIQNPRYQVTQFGKPVTLSCSQTLNHNVMYWYQQKSSQAPKLLFHYYDKDFNNEADTPDNFQSRRPNTSFCFLDIRSPGLGDTAMYLCATSRAGPNTGELFFGEGSRLTVL.

The chain recombines TRBV4-2 with TRBJ2-2; 10 bases map to TRBD2. V shed 0 bases, J shed 5 bases, and the junction held 9 bases outside the gene matches. CDR3 length: 18 amino acids. Germline V gives CDR1 LGHNA, CDR2 YNFKEQ. The CDR3 DNA is TGTGCCAGCAGCCAAGATTGGGGCCAGCGGGGGGGTACCGGGGAGCTGTTTTTT. Translating gives CASSQDWGQRGGTGELFF.

The V and J genes are TRBV5-3 and TRBJ2-5, with 7 nucleotides matching TRBD2. TRBV5-3 counts as an open reading frame of uncertain function. The CDR3 totals 15 residues. Trimming took 8 bases from V and 3 from J; bases not matched to a gene: 13. The CDR3 protein is CASSHLGAGEETQYF. The CDR3 nucleotides read TGTGCCAGCAGTCACTTAGGGGCGGGAGAAGAGACCCAGTACTTC.

Points on this clonotype: In this CDR3 the conserved last residue, phenylalanine or tryptophan, is missing, so a read error is likely. This chain uses TRBV12-3 or TRBV12-4 with TRBJ2-1; D call uncertain. The CDR3 has 14 residues. The CDR3 nucleotides read TGTACCACTTCGTCCATGAGCTCCTACAATGAGCAGTTCTTA. Translating it yields CTTSSMSSYNEQFL.

On this clonotype: A junction boundary mismatches the germline segment, possibly from a read error. The chain is built from TRBV15 and TRBJ2-7; TRBD2 agrees at 8 bases. There are 16 residues in the CDR3. Germline V lookup: CDR1 LNHNV, CDR2 YYDKDF (reference sequence). The CDR3 is CATSTTSGRIPYEKYF. In DNA form, the CDR3 reads TGTGCCACCAGCACGACGAGCGGGAGAATCCCCTACGAGAAGTACTTC.

The chain links TRBV19 to TRBJ1-2, with D possibly TRBD1 on 5 matching bases. The germline gives CDR1 LNHDA, CDR2 SQIVND (reference sequence). Trimming pared 3 bases from V and 4 bases from J, leaving 15 bases between. The CDR3 is 15 amino acids. In DNA form, the CDR3 reads TGTGCCAGTAGTATCGTTACAGGACCTATCTATGGCTACACCTTC. Translation: CASSIVTGPIYGYTF.

The rearrangement links TRBV30 to TRBJ2-7; possibly TRBD2 for D (6 bases). Trimming shortened V by 3 bases and J by 0 bases, and 12 bases separated the two germline ends. This CDR3 is 14 amino acids long. Germline V gene sequence: CDR1 GTSNPN, CDR2 SVGIG (reference sequence). As DNA, the CDR3 is TGTGCCTGGAGAGCGGACTATGCCTCCTACGAGCAGTACTTC. Translation gives CAWRADYASYEQYF.

This clonotype was found once. A much larger clone lies one base from this, so it may be a read error. Without the conserved terminal phenylalanine or tryptophan, this CDR3 likely stems from a read error. V usage is TRBV20-1 and J usage is TRBJ2-5; the D call may be TRBD1 or TRBD2 (5 bases each). This CDR3 spans 12 amino acids. Germline-derived CDR1 and CDR2 are DFQATT and SNEGSKA (reference sequence). V was cut by 3 bases and J by 4 bases, with 9 bases left in between. CDR3 nucleotides: TGCAGTGCTAGGGGTGGGGGAGAGACCCAGTACTAC. It encodes CSARGGGETQYY.

This clonotype has only a few counts. This chain links TRBV6-1 with TRBJ1-5; 10 nucleotides align to TRBD1. The CDR3 loop spans 15 amino acids. After removal of 4 bases from V and 5 bases from J, the junction contained 5 bases not matched to a gene. In germline, CDR1 is MNHNS, CDR2 SASEGT. CDR3 sequence: CASSGGTGAYQPQHF. For the CDR3, the DNA is TGTGCCAGCAGTGGCGGGACAGGGGCCTATCAGCCCCAGCATTTT.

The rearrangement joins TRBV29-1 to TRBJ1-1; D perhaps matches TRBD1 (6 bases). Deletions cut 6 bases from V and 2 bases from J, with 13 bases between. Germline CDR1 is SQVTM and CDR2 is ANQGSEA. The CDR3 covers 13 residues. The CDR3 DNA reads as TGCAGCGTGAAGGGGGTCGACAACACTGAAGCTTTCTTT. Protein sequence: CSVKGVDNTEAFF.

This sequence joins TRBV28 and TRBJ2-1; the match to TRBD1 covers 8 bases. Trimming cost V 8 bases and J 7 bases; bases outside gene matches: 16. The CDR3 is 16 amino acids. Germline V gene lookup returns CDR1 MDHEN and CDR2 SYDVKM. The CDR3 here is CASVSGGLTPRNEQFF. The DNA of the CDR3 is TGTGCCAGCGTCTCAGGGGGCCTCACCCCCAGAAATGAGCAGTTCTTC. Supplemented by reference TRBV28 and TRBJ2-1, the full variable domain reads DVKVTQSSRYLVKRTGEKVFLECVQDMDHENMFWYRQDPGLGLRLIYFSYDVKMKEKGDIPEGYSVSREKKERFSLILESASTNQTSMYLCASVSGGLTPRNEQFFGPGTRLTVL.

This sequence joins TRBV29-1 and TRBJ1-1, with 10 bases that match TRBD1. The germline gives CDR1 SQVTM, CDR2 ANQGSEA. The CDR3 totals 13 residues. V dropped 6 bases and J dropped 5; count of bases not matched to a gene: 6. DNA of the CDR3: TGCAGCGTCGACGACAGGGGGCGGACTGAAGCTTTCTTT. It is translated as CSVDDRGRTEAFF.